The 4 T cell receptor beta chains reported below all come from one sample, sequenced in a study of CXCR3-negative and CXCR3-positive naive CD8 T cells. Preparation of TRB cDNA libraries relied on 5' RACE carrying UMI labels. TCRdb reworked the 5' RACE reads into one entry per CDR3 protein, no DNA. This repertoire includes tens of thousands of distinct CDR3 sequences. These receptors lack a known antigen. Study conclusions and caveats: CXCR3-negative naive cells had less hydrophobic TRB CDR3s than did CXCR3-positive naive cells.

Material: naive CXCR3+ CD8+ T cells from blood. Subset denoted: CD45RO-CCR7+CD27+CD95- naive CD8+ T cells expressing CXCR3 (TNR3+). The receptors were sampled from a human donor in good health. Some clones in this sample may be carry-over from other donors' samples.

The chain has TRBV24-1 and TRBJ2-1; lacking DNA, the TRBD1 call made by TCRdb goes unchecked. This CDR3 has 16 residues. Germline V CDR1 and CDR2: KGHDR, SFDVKD. This CDR3 is CATSELGVGSYNEQFF.

This chain uses TRBV9 with TRBJ2-1; TCRdb names TRBD1, which stays unverified in the absence of DNA. CDR1 is SGDLS, CDR2 YYNGEE, per germline. The CDR3 runs 16 residues. The CDR3 protein is CASNLAGGQVYNEQFF.

The V and J genes are TRBV12-3 or TRBV12-4 and TRBJ1-4. This CDR3 has 15 amino acids. This CDR3 reads CASSLSWTTNEKLFF.

V and J are TRBV15 and TRBJ2-1; as DNA is missing, the TRBD1 call by TCRdb cannot be tested. The CDR3 is made up of 16 amino acids. Germline V CDR1 and CDR2: LNHNV, YYDKDF (reference sequence). The CDR3 region is CATMSFKDREYNEQFF.